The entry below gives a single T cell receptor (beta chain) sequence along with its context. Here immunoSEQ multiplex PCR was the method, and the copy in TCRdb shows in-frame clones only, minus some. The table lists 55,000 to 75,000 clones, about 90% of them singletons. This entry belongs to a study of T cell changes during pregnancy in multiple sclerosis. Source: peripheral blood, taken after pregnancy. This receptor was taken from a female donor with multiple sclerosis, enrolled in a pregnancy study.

The CDR3 loop reads CASSVSTGEKETQYF. Written as DNA, the CDR3 is TGTGCCAGCAGCGTCTCCACAGGGGAAAAGGAGACCCAGTACTTC. This chain links TRBV9 with TRBJ2-5; 7 nucleotides agree with TRBD1. Germline CDR1 and CDR2: SGDLS and YYNGEE. J was trimmed by 5 bases and V by 2 bases; bases with no gene match: 9. This CDR3 region has 15 residues.